This T cell receptor (beta chain) appears in the sequencing data of a study of PD-L1 blockade in urothelial cancer. Looking at the study overall: Administration of atezolizumab to patients began at some point between 2013 and 2014, at 1,200 mg intravenously every 3 weeks. About 85% of the roughly 30 patients comprised males who had bladder-origin urothelial cancer. The researchers analyzed blood 3 weeks (second dose) and 6 weeks after treatment start.

The assay was immunoSEQ multiplex PCR, and TCRdb's table has in-frame clones only and misses some. The sample holds about 130,000 clones; approximately 85% are singletons and the top ten take 2% to 3%. As to time point: peripheral blood 6 weeks after treatment start. Anywhere from 1 to 8 samples came from each patient, spanning pretreatment and on-treatment. This CDR3 region has 17 residues. Looked up from germline, CDR1 is LNHDA and CDR2 is SQIVND (reference sequence). The V and J ends lost 8 bases and 4 bases, in that order; junction bases with no gene match: 19. This specimen was PBMCs, taken around atezolizumab (anti-PD-L1) treatment. The chain couples TRBV19 to TRBJ1-2, with 7 bases that match TRBD1. The sequence came from a man between 45 and 60 years old with urothelial cancer. For the CDR3, the DNA is TGTGCCAGTCAAAATAGGGGACAGCCCACCGCGGGCTATGGCTACACCTTC. Its translation is CASQNRGQPTAGYGYTF.